These T cell receptor beta chains were read from a single sample in a study of metastatic and nonmetastatic thyroid tumors. TCRdb re-analyzed the PCR reads using MiXCR. The sample lists tens of thousands of clones; about 40% were seen once. The sequenced material came from blood. These receptors were taken from a male donor with papillary thyroid cancer or a benign thyroid nodule (not recorded which). Some clones in this sample may be carry-over from other donors' samples. CDR3s include the opening cysteine and the closing phenylalanine or tryptophan. The D gene is left open where the match is weak. The size entry is marked missing in some rows and otherwise reads once, few, many or a size class.

CDR3 protein,CDR3 DNA,V gene,clone size,J gene,D gene
CASSQWNTGELFF,TGCGCCAGCAGCCAATGGAACACCGGGGAGCTGTTTTTT,TRBV4-1,medium-sized,TRBJ2-2,NA
CASSVDGSTETQYF,TGTGCCAGCAGCGTAGACGGTAGTACAGAGACCCAGTACTTC,TRBV9,many,TRBJ2-5,NA
CSAREEGDPAGNQPQHF,TGCAGTGCTAGAGAGGAGGGGGACCCGGCGGGCAATCAGCCCCAGCATTTT,TRBV20-1,NA,TRBJ1-5,NA
CSARDPAGGPSYEQYF,TGCAGTGCTAGAGATCCTGCGGGAGGGCCCTCCTACGAGCAGTACTTC,TRBV20-1,NA,TRBJ2-7,TRBD2
CSAREEYNSFGYTF,TGCAGTGCTAGAGAGGAGTACAACTCATTTGGCTACACCTTC,TRBV20-1,many,TRBJ1-2,NA
CAWTRTATNEKLFF,TGTGCCTGGACTAGGACGGCAACTAATGAAAAACTGTTTTTT,TRBV30,NA,TRBJ1-4,NA
CASSSLHAGELFF,TGCGCCAGCAGCTCCCTCCACGCCGGGGAGCTGTTTTTT,TRBV5-1,NA,TRBJ2-2,NA
CASSSHREMSHEQYF,TGCGCCAGCAGCTCCCACAGGGAGATGAGCCACGAGCAGTACTTC,TRBV5-1,once,TRBJ2-7,NA
CASSSRRYEQYF,TGTGCCAGCAGTTCCAGGCGGTACGAGCAGTACTTC,TRBV28,NA,TRBJ2-7,NA
CASSSDSSLAYEQYF,TGTGCCAGCAGCTCCGACAGCTCGCTAGCCTACGAGCAGTACTTC,TRBV7-9,once,TRBJ2-7,NA
CASSLYQREYEQYF,TGTGCCAGCAGCCTGTATCAGCGGGAGTACGAGCAGTACTTC,TRBV11-3,NA,TRBJ2-7,TRBD2
CASSQAGPGETQYF,TGTGCCAGCAGCCAAGCAGGGCCCGGGGAGACCCAGTACTTC,TRBV7-2,many,TRBJ2-5,NA
CSFRDRDYEQYF,TGCAGTTTCCGGGACAGGGACTACGAGCAGTACTTC,TRBV29-1,few,TRBJ2-7,TRBD1
CASSLSKGYYGYTF,TGTGCCAGCAGTTTATCGAAAGGGTACTATGGCTACACCTTC,TRBV27,many,TRBJ1-2,NA
CASSLQGRDTQYF,TGTGCCAGCAGCTTACAGGGGAGGGATACGCAGTATTTT,TRBV7-3,once,TRBJ2-3,NA
CASSVEGERGDFTDTQYF,TGTGCCAGCAGCGTAGAGGGTGAGAGAGGGGACTTCACAGATACGCAGTATTTT,TRBV9,NA,TRBJ2-3,NA
CASSLAENQPQHF,TGTGCCAGCAGTTTAGCAGAGAATCAGCCCCAGCATTTT,TRBV27,many,TRBJ1-5,NA
CASSQDGAGEETQYF,TGCGCCAGCAGCCAAGACGGAGCGGGAGAAGAGACCCAGTACTTC,TRBV4-1,NA,TRBJ2-5,TRBD2
CASRVAGNEQFF,TGTGCCAGCAGAGTTGCAGGGAATGAGCAGTTCTTC,TRBV11-1,medium-sized,TRBJ2-1,NA
CACQQGGVPEAFF,TGTGCCTGTCAACAGGGCGGGGTCCCTGAAGCTTTCTTT,TRBV30,few,TRBJ1-1,NA
CASSVPSGVDTDTQYF,TGCGCCAGCAGCGTTCCTAGCGGGGTCGACACAGATACGCAGTATTTT,TRBV5-1,medium-sized,TRBJ2-3,TRBD2
CASSDTGELFF,TGTGCCAGCAGTGACACCGGGGAGCTGTTTTTT,TRBV6-1,NA,TRBJ2-2,NA
CASTDFPLGGSSDEQYF,TGTGCCAGCACCGATTTCCCCTTGGGGGGGAGCTCCGACGAGCAGTACTTC,TRBV6-2/TRBV6-3,medium-sized,TRBJ2-7,TRBD2
CAWSRNRVQGNQPQHF,TGTGCCTGGAGTAGGAACAGGGTGCAGGGCAATCAGCCCCAGCATTTT,TRBV30,NA,TRBJ1-5,NA
CASSQLIGSSYEQYF,TGCGCCAGCAGCCAGCTAATAGGGAGTTCCTACGAGCAGTACTTC,TRBV4-1,NA,TRBJ2-7,NA
CASSLVVGALKTDTQYF,TGCGCCAGCAGCTTGGTAGTAGGGGCGTTAAAAACAGATACGCAGTATTTT,TRBV5-1,NA,TRBJ2-3,NA
CASRDKAGNQETQYF,TGTGCCAGCAGGGACAAGGCAGGAAACCAAGAGACCCAGTACTTC,TRBV7-2,once,TRBJ2-5,NA
CASSQAAGVTGELFF,TGTGCCAGCAGCCAGGCAGCGGGAGTCACCGGGGAGCTGTTTTTT,TRBV4-2,medium-sized,TRBJ2-2,TRBD2
CAWSRASANYGYTF,TGTGCCTGGAGTAGGGCTTCCGCTAACTATGGCTACACCTTC,TRBV30,NA,TRBJ1-2,NA
CASSALINQPQHF,TGTGCCAGCAGCGCCCTAATCAATCAGCCCCAGCATTTT,TRBV6-1,NA,TRBJ1-5,NA
CSAKRDPRYEQYF,TGCAGTGCTAAGCGGGATCCTCGCTACGAGCAGTACTTC,TRBV20-1,NA,TRBJ2-7,TRBD2
CASRPDGTQAFF,TGTGCCAGCAGGCCCGACGGCACCCAAGCTTTCTTT,TRBV12-3/TRBV12-4,few,TRBJ1-1,NA
CASSLGRQRTYEQYF,TGCGCCAGCAGCTTGGGAAGACAGAGGACCTACGAGCAGTACTTC,TRBV5-1,NA,TRBJ2-7,NA
CARVLTRSIPSTEQYF,TGTGCCAGAGTCTTGACCCGCAGTATTCCTTCTACTGAGCAGTACTTC,TRBV27,NA,TRBJ2-7,NA
CASSTSEGNYGYTF,TGTGCCAGCAGCACTTCCGAGGGCAACTATGGCTACACCTTC,TRBV28,few,TRBJ1-2,NA
CASSLGGAGYTF,TGTGCCAGCAGCTTAGGTGGAGCCGGCTACACCTTC,TRBV7-8,medium-sized,TRBJ1-2,NA
CASRESTGDNEQFF,TGTGCCAGCAGAGAATCTACAGGGGACAATGAGCAGTTCTTC,TRBV2,medium-sized,TRBJ2-1,TRBD1
CASSLSGFGGGKLFF,TGTGCCAGCAGTTTATCGGGATTCGGGGGGGGAAAACTGTTTTTT,TRBV27,NA,TRBJ1-4,NA
CASSLSGDGNEKLFF,TGTGCCAGCAGTTTATCTGGGGACGGAAATGAAAAACTGTTTTTT,TRBV28,many,TRBJ1-4,NA
CAWSSTGTSGNIRELFF,TGTGCCTGGTCCTCAACCGGGACTTCGGGGAATATCAGGGAGCTGTTTTTT,TRBV30,NA,TRBJ2-2,NA
CASRLGGQGWNEQFF,TGTGCCAGCAGACTCGGGGGACAGGGGTGGAATGAGCAGTTCTTC,TRBV12-3/TRBV12-4,many,TRBJ2-1,TRBD1
CALSAAGTGELFF,TGTGCCTTGAGTGCAGCGGGTACCGGGGAGCTGTTTTTT,TRBV10-3,NA,TRBJ2-2,NA
CASRRQEIYNSPLHF,TGTGCCAGCAGACGACAGGAGATCTATAATTCACCCCTCCACTTT,TRBV28,few,TRBJ1-6,NA
CASSRRRQSTDTQYF,TGTGCCAGTAGCCGAAGGAGGCAGTCCACAGATACGCAGTATTTT,TRBV19,NA,TRBJ2-3,NA
CASSLGAGGPHNEQFF,TGTGCCAGCAGCTTAGGAGCGGGAGGGCCCCACAATGAGCAGTTCTTC,TRBV7-8,many,TRBJ2-1,TRBD2
CSALTDYEQYF,TGCAGTGCTCTGACGGACTACGAGCAGTACTTC,TRBV20-1,NA,TRBJ2-7,NA
CASSPSSARPDTQYF,TGTGCCAGCAGTCCTTCTAGCGCTAGGCCAGATACGCAGTATTTT,TRBV28,many,TRBJ2-3,NA
CASSMSGNTIYF,TGTGCCAGCAGCATGAGTGGAAACACCATATATTTT,TRBV11-2,NA,TRBJ1-3,NA
CASSWSSGGAGTNEQFF,TGTGCCAGCAGTTGGTCTAGCGGGGGGGCCGGTACCAATGAGCAGTTCTTC,TRBV6-2/TRBV6-3,NA,TRBJ2-1,TRBD2